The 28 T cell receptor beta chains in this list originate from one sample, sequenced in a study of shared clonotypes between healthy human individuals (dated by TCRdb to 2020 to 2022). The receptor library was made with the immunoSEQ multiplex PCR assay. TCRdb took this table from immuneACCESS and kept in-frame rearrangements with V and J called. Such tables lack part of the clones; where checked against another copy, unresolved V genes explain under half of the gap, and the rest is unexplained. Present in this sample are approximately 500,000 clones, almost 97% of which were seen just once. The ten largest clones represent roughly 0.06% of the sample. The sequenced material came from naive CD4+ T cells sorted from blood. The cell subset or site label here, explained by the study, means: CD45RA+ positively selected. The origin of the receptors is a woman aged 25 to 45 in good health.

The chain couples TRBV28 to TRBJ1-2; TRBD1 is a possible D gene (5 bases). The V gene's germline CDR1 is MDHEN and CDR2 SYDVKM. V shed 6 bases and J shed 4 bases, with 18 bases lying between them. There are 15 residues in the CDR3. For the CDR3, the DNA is TGTGCCAGCAGCTACGGGCAGGGAGACGCCTATGGCTACACCTTC. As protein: CASSYGQGDAYGYTF.

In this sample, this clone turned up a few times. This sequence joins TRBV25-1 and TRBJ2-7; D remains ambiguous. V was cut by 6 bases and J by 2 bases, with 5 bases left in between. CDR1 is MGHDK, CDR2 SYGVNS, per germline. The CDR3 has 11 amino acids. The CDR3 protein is CASSTAYEQYF. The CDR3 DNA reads TGTGCCAGCAGCACGGCCTACGAGCAGTACTTC.

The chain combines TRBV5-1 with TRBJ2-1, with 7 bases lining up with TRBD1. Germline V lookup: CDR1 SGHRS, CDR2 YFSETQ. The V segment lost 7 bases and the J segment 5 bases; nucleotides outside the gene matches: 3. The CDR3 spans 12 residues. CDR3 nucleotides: TGCGCCAGCCGGGACAGAAACAATGAGCAGTTCTTC. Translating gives CASRDRNNEQFF.

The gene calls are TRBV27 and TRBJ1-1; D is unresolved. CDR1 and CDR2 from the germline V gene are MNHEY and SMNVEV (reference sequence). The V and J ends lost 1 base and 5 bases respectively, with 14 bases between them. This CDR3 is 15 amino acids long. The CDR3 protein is CASSLFRGSGTEAFF. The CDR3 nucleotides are TGTGCCAGCAGTTTATTTCGAGGTTCTGGGACTGAAGCTTTCTTT.

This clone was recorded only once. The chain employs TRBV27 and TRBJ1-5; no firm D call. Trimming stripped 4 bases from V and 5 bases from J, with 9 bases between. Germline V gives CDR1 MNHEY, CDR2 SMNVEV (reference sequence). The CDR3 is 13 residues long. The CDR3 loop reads CASSYTDDQPQHF. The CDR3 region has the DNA TGTGCCAGCAGTTACACCGACGATCAGCCCCAGCATTTT.

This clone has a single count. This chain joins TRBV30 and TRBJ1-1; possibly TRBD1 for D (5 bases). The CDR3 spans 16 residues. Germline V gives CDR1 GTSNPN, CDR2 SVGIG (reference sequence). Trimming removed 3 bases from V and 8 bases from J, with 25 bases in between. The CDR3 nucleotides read TGTGCCTGGAGGCCCCCCCCCGGGACGCGGAACGGGGAAGCTTTCTTT. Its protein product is CAWRPPPGTRNGEAFF.

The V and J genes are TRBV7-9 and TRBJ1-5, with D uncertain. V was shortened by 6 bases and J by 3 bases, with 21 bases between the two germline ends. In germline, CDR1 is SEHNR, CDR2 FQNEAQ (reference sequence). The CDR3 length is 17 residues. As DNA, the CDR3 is TGTGCCAGCAGTTCCGGCCAGGCAGACGGGAACAATCAGCCCCAGCATTTT. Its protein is CASSSGQADGNNQPQHF.

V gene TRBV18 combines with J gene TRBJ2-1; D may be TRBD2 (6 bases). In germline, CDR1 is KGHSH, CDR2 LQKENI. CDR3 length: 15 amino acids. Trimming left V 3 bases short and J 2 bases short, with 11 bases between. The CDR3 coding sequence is TGTGCCAGCTCACCCACCGGCGGGACCTACAATGAGCAGTTCTTC. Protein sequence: CASSPTGGTYNEQFF.

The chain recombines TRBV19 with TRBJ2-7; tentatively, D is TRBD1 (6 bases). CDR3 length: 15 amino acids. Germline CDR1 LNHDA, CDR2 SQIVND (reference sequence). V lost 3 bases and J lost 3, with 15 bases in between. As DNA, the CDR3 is TGTGCCAGTAGTATGCTCGGCGCAGGGGACTACGAGCAGTACTTC. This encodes CASSMLGAGDYEQYF.

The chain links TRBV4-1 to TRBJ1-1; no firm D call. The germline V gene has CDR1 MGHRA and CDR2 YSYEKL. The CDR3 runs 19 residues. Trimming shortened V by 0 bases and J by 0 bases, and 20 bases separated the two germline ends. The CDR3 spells CASSQDLSRPDYMNTEAFF. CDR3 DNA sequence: TGCGCCAGCAGCCAAGATTTGTCGCGGCCAGATTACATGAACACTGAAGCTTTCTTT.

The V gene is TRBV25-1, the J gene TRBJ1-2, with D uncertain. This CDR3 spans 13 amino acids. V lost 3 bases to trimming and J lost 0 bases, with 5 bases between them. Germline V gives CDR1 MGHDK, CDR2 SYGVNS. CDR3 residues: CASSDSANYGYTF. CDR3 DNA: TGTGCCAGCAGTGACAGCGCTAACTATGGCTACACCTTC.

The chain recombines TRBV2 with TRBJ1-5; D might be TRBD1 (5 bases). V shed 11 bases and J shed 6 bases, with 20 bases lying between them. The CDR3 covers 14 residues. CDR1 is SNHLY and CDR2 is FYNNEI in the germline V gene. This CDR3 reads CAVRGGTEGQPQHF. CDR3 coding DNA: TGTGCCGTTCGGGGAGGGACGGAAGGTCAGCCCCAGCATTTT.

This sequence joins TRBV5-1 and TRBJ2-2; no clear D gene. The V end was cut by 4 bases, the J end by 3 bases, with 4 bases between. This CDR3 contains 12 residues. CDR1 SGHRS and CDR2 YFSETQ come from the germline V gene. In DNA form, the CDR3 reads TGCGCCAGCAGCGTTGACACCGGGGAGCTGTTTTTT. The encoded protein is CASSVDTGELFF.

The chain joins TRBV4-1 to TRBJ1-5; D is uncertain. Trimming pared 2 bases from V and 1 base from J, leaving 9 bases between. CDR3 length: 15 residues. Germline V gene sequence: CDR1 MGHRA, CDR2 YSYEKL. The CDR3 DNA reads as TGCGCCAGCAGCCAACTACCGGGGAGCAATCAGCCCCAGCATTTT. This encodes CASSQLPGSNQPQHF.

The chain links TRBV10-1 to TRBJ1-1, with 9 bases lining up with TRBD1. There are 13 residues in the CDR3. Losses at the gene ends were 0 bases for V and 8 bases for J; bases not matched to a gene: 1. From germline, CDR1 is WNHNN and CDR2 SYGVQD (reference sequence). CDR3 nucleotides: TGCGCCAGCAGTGAGTCCGGGACAGGGGAAGCTTTCTTT. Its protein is CASSESGTGEAFF.

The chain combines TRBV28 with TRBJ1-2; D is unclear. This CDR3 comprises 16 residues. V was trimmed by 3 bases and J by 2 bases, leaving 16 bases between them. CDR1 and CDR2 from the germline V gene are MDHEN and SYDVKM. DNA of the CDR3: TGTGCCAGCAGTTTCAACCCCCCTCTCGGGAACTATGGCTACACCTTC. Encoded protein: CASSFNPPLGNYGYTF.

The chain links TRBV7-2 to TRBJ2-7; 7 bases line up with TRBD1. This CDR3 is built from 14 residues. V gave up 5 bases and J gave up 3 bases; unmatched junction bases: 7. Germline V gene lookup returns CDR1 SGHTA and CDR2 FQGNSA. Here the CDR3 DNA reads TGTGCCAGCAGCCCCCCCGACAGGGTCTACGAGCAGTACTTC. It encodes CASSPPDRVYEQYF. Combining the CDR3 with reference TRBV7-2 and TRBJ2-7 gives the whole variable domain GAGVSQSPSNKVTEKGKDVELRCDPISGHTALYWYRQSLGQGLEFLIYFQGNSAPDKSGLPSDRFSAERTGGSVSTLTIQRTQQEDSAVYLCASSPPDRVYEQYFGPGTRLTVT.

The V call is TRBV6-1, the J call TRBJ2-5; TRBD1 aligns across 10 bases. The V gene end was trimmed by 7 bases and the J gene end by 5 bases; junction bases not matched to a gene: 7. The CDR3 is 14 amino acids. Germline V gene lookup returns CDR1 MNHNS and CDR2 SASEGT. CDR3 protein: CASILDRGLETQYF. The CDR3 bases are TGTGCCAGCATATTAGACAGGGGGCTTGAGACCCAGTACTTC.

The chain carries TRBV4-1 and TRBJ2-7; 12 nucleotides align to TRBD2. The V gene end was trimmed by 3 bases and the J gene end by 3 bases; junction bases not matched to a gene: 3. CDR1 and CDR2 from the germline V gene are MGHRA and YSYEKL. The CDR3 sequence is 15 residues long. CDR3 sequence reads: CASSHGLAGIYEQYF. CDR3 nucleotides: TGCGCCAGCAGCCATGGACTAGCGGGGATCTACGAGCAGTACTTC.

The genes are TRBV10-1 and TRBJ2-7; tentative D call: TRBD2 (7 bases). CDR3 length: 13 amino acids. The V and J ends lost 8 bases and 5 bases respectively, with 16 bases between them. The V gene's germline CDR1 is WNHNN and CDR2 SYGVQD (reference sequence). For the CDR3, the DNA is TGCGCCAGCGGGGGGCTACTAGCGAACGAGCAGTACTTC. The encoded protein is CASGGLLANEQYF.

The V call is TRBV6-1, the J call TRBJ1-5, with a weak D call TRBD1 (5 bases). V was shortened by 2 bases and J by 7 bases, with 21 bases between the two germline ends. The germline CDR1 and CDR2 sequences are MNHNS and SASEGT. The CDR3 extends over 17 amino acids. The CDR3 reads CASSEFAGISGYQPQHF. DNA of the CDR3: TGTGCCAGCAGTGAATTTGCAGGGATCTCAGGATACCAGCCCCAGCATTTT.

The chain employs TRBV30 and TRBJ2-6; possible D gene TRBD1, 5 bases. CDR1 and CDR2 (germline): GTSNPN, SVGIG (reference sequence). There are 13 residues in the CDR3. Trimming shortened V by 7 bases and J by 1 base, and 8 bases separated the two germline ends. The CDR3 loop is CASRQSGANVLTF. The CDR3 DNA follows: TGTGCCTCACGACAGTCTGGGGCCAACGTCCTGACTTTC.

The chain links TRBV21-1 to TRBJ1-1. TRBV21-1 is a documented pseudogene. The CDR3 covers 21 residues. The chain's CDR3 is CASSKEFPPLSSRFLNTEAFF. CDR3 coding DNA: TGTGCCAGCAGCAAAGAATTTCCCCCCCTGAGCAGCCGATTTCTGAACACTGAAGCTTTCTTT.

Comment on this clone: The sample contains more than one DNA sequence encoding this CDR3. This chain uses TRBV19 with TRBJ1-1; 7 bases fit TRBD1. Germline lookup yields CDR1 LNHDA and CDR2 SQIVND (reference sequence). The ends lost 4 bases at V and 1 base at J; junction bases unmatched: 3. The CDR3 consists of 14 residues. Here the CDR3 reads CASSTRTGNTEAFF. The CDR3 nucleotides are TGTGCCAGTAGTACCCGGACAGGGAACACTGAAGCTTTCTTT. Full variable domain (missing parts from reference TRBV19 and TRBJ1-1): DGGITQSPKYLFRKEGQNVTLSCEQNLNHDAMYWYRQDPGQGLRLIYYSQIVNDFQKGDIAEGYSVSREKKESFPLTVTSAQKNPTAFYLCASSTRTGNTEAFFGQGTRLTVV.

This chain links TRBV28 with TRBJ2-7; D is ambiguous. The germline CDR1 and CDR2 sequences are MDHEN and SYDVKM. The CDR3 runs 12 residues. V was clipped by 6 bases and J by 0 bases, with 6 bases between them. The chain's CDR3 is CASSAHSYEQYF. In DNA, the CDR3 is TGTGCCAGCAGCGCCCACTCCTACGAGCAGTACTTC.

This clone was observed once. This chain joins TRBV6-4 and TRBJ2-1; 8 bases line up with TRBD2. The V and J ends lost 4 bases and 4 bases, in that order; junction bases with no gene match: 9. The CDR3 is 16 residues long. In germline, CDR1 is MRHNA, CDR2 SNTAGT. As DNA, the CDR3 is TGTGCCAGCAGTGCAGATAGCGGGATAGTATACAATGAGCAGTTCTTC. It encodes CASSADSGIVYNEQFF.

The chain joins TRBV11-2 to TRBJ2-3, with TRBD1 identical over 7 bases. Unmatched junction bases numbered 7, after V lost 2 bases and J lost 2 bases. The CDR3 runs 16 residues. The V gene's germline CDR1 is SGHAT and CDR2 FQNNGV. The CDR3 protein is CASSLPPTGTTDTQYF. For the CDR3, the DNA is TGTGCCAGCAGCTTACCACCGACAGGGACCACAGATACGCAGTATTTT.

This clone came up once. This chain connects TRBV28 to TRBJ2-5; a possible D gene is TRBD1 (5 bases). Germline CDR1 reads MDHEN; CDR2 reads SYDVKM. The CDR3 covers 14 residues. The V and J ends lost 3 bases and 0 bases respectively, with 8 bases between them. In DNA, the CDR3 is TGTGCCAGCAGTTTGAAGGACAACCAAGAGACCCAGTACTTC. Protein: CASSLKDNQETQYF.